What follows are 20 T cell receptor beta chains derived from one specimen sequenced in a study of T cell repertoires in aging, cancer and after chemotherapy. Rearranged V-D-J TRB sequences were amplified with a mixed TRB-A/B primer pool. TCRdb redid the calling of the multiplex PCR reads with MiXCR, one entry per CDR3 protein. The sample lists about 1,600 distinct CDR3 sequences, less than 35% seen once, with approximately 20% in the top ten. Amplification of TCR beta used genomic DNA extracted from peripheral blood. The material sequenced was blood. The origin of the receptors is a human donor with a solid tumor.

This clonotype was counted a few times. The chain links TRBV5-1 to TRBJ2-7; D is ambiguous. V lost 1 base to trimming and J lost 5 bases, with 16 bases between them. Germline CDR1 and CDR2: SGHRS and YFSETQ. The CDR3 consists of 15 residues. The CDR3 DNA reads TGCGCCAGCAGCTTGAGGCAGCTGAGGCGCGACGAGCAGTACTTC. Translation: CASSLRQLRRDEQYF.

This clonotype was seen only a few times. The gene calls are TRBV10-1 and TRBJ1-6; a possible D gene is TRBD1 (6 bases). Trimming pared 8 bases from V and 8 bases from J, leaving 16 bases between. Germline CDR1 WNHNN, CDR2 SYGVQD (reference sequence). The CDR3 loop spans 14 amino acids. In DNA form, the CDR3 reads TGCGCCAGCGGAGGTCCCCCAGGGGATTCACCCCTCCACTTT. Translating it yields CASGGPPGDSPLHF.

This clonotype occurred a few times. J is TRBJ1-1 and V is TRBV27; D gene uncertain. The CDR3 is 12 residues long. Germline V gene lookup returns CDR1 MNHEY and CDR2 SMNVEV (reference sequence). The ends were cut back, 5 bases at V and 7 bases at J, with 11 bases in the middle. The CDR3: CASSLGFGEAFF. In nucleotides, the CDR3 is TGTGCCAGCAGTCTAGGTTTCGGTGAAGCTTTCTTT.

This chain uses TRBV4-1 with TRBJ1-3, with no clear D. Trimming cost V 0 bases and J 2 bases, with 14 bases left between them. CDR1 is MGHRA and CDR2 is YSYEKL in the germline V gene. The CDR3 consists of 17 residues. The CDR3 sequence: CASSQDQPQSPGNTIYF. The DNA for the CDR3 is TGCGCCAGCAGCCAAGACCAGCCTCAGAGTCCTGGAAACACCATATATTTT.

This clonotype is labeled as large. The V gene is TRBV6-2 or TRBV6-3, the J gene TRBJ2-1; D not certain. The CDR3 is 14 amino acids. The germline CDR1 and CDR2 sequences are MNHEY and SVGEGT. Trimming pared 7 bases from V and 6 bases from J, leaving 16 bases between. The CDR3 region is CASNSLVGSNEQFF. The CDR3 region has the DNA TGTGCCAGCAATTCACTCGTAGGTTCCAATGAGCAGTTCTTC.

This clonotype showed up just a few times. The rearrangement links TRBV28 to TRBJ2-7; no definite D call. V lost 6 bases, J lost 3 bases, and 12 bases lay in between. Germline loops: CDR1 MDHEN, CDR2 SYDVKM. The CDR3 has 13 amino acids. The CDR3, as DNA: TGTGCCAGCAGGGGGTCCCAAGGCTACGAGCAGTACTTC. It codes for CASRGSQGYEQYF.

Of note for this clonotype: This may be a read error, as it is one base from a much larger clone. The chain links TRBV6-5 to TRBJ2-5; 13 nucleotides line up with TRBD2. The end of the DNA fits TRBJ2-1 better, so the J call may be wrong. This CDR3 comprises 16 residues. Germline V gives CDR1 MNHEY, CDR2 SVGAGI. CDR3 amino acids: CASSYSGLAGENEQFF. CDR3 DNA: TGTGCCAGCAGTTACTCCGGACTAGCGGGAGAAAACGAGCAGTTCTTC.

The CDR3 DNA sequence: TGTGCCAGCACCCTTTCGAGGGCGGGGGAGCAGTACTTC. This sequence encodes CASTLSRAGEQYF. This sequence joins TRBV6-1 and TRBJ2-7, with a possible D match to TRBD2 (6 bases). This CDR3 region has 13 residues. The V and J ends lost 7 bases and 7 bases respectively, with 17 bases between them. Germline V gives CDR1 MNHNS, CDR2 SASEGT.

This clonotype was detected a few times. The rearrangement links TRBV6-1 to TRBJ2-6, with 8 bases aligning to TRBD1. V lost 10 bases, J lost 0 bases, and 2 bases stayed unmatched. Germline V gene lookup returns CDR1 MNHNS and CDR2 SASEGT. The CDR3 is 14 residues long. DNA for the CDR3: TGTGCCAACGGACAGGGCTCTGGGGCCAACGTCCTGACTTTC. Translating gives CANGQGSGANVLTF.

The chain employs TRBV12-3 or TRBV12-4 and TRBJ1-1; D ambiguous. CDR3 length: 14 residues. Trimming removed 3 bases from V and 5 bases from J, with 13 bases in between. CDR3 DNA sequence: TGTGCCAGCAGTTTTGGTCGGCGGTTGACTGAAGCTTTCTTT. Translating it yields CASSFGRRLTEAFF.

In the case of this clonotype: This could be a read error, since a much larger clone is one nucleotide away. V is TRBV6-5 and J is TRBJ2-6; possible D gene TRBD1, 5 bases. The ends were cut back, 1 base at V and 0 bases at J, with 13 bases in the middle. Germline CDR1 reads MNHEY; CDR2 reads SVGAGI. The CDR3 has 18 residues. DNA of the CDR3: TGTGCCAGCAGTTACTATAGTGTTGGGGCCTCTGGGGCCAACGTCCTGACTTTC. Its translation is CASSYYSVGASGANVLTF.

This clonotype showed up just a few times. The chain is built from TRBV12-3 or TRBV12-4 and TRBJ2-2; 8 bases agree with TRBD1. The length of the CDR3 is 15 residues. J gave up 0 bases and V 6 bases, and 3 bases lay outside the gene matches. The chain's CDR3 is CASSRDRTNTGELFF. The CDR3 region has the DNA TGTGCCAGCAGCCGGGACAGGACGAACACCGGGGAGCTGTTTTTT.

In this sample, this clonotype is large. J is TRBJ2-7 and V is TRBV29-1; D could derive from TRBD1 or TRBD2 (6 bases each). This CDR3 has 16 residues. Germline V gives CDR1 SQVTM, CDR2 ANQGSEA. The ends were cut back, 4 bases at V and 0 bases at J, with 19 bases in the middle. CDR3 DNA: TGCAGCGTTGTGGGGGGAGACAGGCTCTCCTCCTACGAGCAGTACTTC. Translated, it gives CSVVGGDRLSSYEQYF.

The chain recombines TRBV5-4 with TRBJ2-3, with D tentatively TRBD1 or TRBD2 (5 bases each). Germline loops: CDR1 SGHNT, CDR2 YYREEE (reference sequence). The CDR3 covers 16 residues. V was cut by 1 base and J by 0 bases, with 12 bases left in between. The CDR3 loop is CASSLFRGASTDTQYF. The DNA of the CDR3 is TGTGCCAGCAGCTTGTTCCGGGGCGCTAGCACAGATACGCAGTATTTT.

In this sample, this clonotype turned up a few times. The gene calls are TRBV7-6 and TRBJ2-5, with D possibly being TRBD1 (7 bases). The CDR3 runs to 13 residues. The germline V and J ends were trimmed by 1 base and 14 bases, with 17 bases remaining between them. Germline values: CDR1 SGHVS, CDR2 FNYEAQ. The CDR3 nucleotides are TGTGCCAGCAGCTTAGTCTTGGCGGGACAGTATTACTTC. As protein: CASSLVLAGQYYF.

This clonotype counts as large. V is TRBV6-2 or TRBV6-3 and J is TRBJ2-1; D remains ambiguous. Per the germline V gene, CDR1 is MNHEY and CDR2 is SVGEGT. V dropped 2 bases and J dropped 9 bases, with 11 bases sitting between them. This CDR3 is built from 13 residues. The CDR3 sequence is CASSYEGSSEQFF. For the CDR3, the DNA is TGTGCCAGCAGTTACGAAGGGTCATCTGAGCAGTTCTTC.

This chain links TRBV27 with TRBJ1-2; the D gene is possibly TRBD1 (6 bases). Germline-derived CDR1 and CDR2 are MNHEY and SMNVEV (reference sequence). V lost 6 bases, J lost 2 bases, and 10 bases lay in between. CDR3 length equals 13 residues. The CDR3 here is CASSLGTNYGYTF. Here the CDR3 DNA reads TGTGCCAGCAGCCTTGGGACAAACTATGGCTACACCTTC.

This chain joins TRBV5-6 and TRBJ2-1, with TRBD2 matching over 8 bases. The CDR3 has 15 residues. Germline V lookup: CDR1 SGHDT, CDR2 YYEEEE. J was trimmed by 14 bases and V by 1 base; bases with no gene match: 14. The CDR3 coding sequence is TGTGCCAGCAGCTTGAGTAATAGACGGGGGGGCCGGGAGTTCTTC. Encoded protein: CASSLSNRRGGREFF.

By frequency in the sample, this clonotype is medium-sized. This chain uses TRBV10-1 with TRBJ2-7, with 7 bases identical to TRBD1. Germline CDR1 WNHNN, CDR2 SYGVQD (reference sequence). The CDR3 is 14 amino acids. The junction had 8 bases not matched to a gene; V was cut back by 5 bases and J by 4 bases. The CDR3 protein is CASSTGQAPYEQYF. In DNA, the CDR3 is TGCGCCAGCAGTACCGGACAGGCCCCATACGAGCAGTACTTC.

This clonotype was picked up a small number of times. One end of the junction varies from germline; a read error may be responsible. The chain joins TRBV28 to TRBJ2-7, with 11 bases fitting TRBD2. Germline CDR1 is MDHEN and CDR2 is SYDVKM. The length of the CDR3 is 16 residues. DNA of the CDR3: TGTGCCAGCAGGTTATGGGGGACTAGCGGATCCTACGAGCAGTACTTC. It is translated as CASRLWGTSGSYEQYF.